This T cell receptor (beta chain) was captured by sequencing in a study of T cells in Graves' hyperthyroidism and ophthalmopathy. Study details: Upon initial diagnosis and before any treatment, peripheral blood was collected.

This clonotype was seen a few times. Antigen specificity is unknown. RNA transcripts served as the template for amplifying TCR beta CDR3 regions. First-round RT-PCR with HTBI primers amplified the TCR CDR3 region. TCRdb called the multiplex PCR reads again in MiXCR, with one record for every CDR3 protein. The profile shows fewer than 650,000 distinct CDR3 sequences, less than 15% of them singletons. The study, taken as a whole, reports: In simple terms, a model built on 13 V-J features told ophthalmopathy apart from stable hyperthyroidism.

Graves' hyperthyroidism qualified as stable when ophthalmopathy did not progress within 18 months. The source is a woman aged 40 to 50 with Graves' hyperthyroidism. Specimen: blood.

The CDR3 coding sequence is TGTGCCAGCAGTAATTGGGGGAACACCGGGGAGCTGTTTTTT. Translated: CASSNWGNTGELFF. The V and J genes are TRBV2 and TRBJ2-2; no firm D call. V was clipped by 5 bases and J by 1 base, with 8 bases between them. The CDR3 spans 14 residues. CDR1 is SNHLY and CDR2 is FYNNEI in the germline V gene.